The entry below describes one T cell receptor (beta chain). Its target antigen remains unknown. No base qualities exist here, and no much larger clone lies one base off it. The data were taken from a study of T cells in Graves' hyperthyroidism and ophthalmopathy (dated by TCRdb to about 2019). Notes on the research overall: Peripheral blood was sampled at the time of initial diagnosis, prior to any treatment. To identify TCR V-J signatures that set the groups apart, the researchers used a discovery cohort of more than 95 patients, made up of about 44 with Graves' ophthalmopathy and some 60 with stable Graves' hyperthyroidism. Whether ophthalmopathy could be predicted prospectively was tested in an independent validation cohort made up of under 20 hyperthyroidism patients plus 17 patients who later progressed to ophthalmopathy. The roughly 94 discovery patients were randomly split 7:3 into training and test sets. Thyroid tissue and blood T-cell repertoires from six Graves' hyperthyroidism patients were also compared in the study. Following sampling, methimazole starting at 30 mg daily was given to hyperthyroidism patients, and high-dose intravenous methylprednisolone was given to ophthalmopathy patients. TCR Vbeta CDR3 sequencing of roughly 140 peripheral blood samples (about 45 ophthalmopathy, about 75 hyperthyroidism and approximately 17 progressor patients) is reported in the paper.

The TCR beta CDR3 regions were amplified from the RNA transcripts. The first round of RT-PCR for the TCR CDR3 was performed with the HTBI primer set and the Qiagen OneStep RT-PCR kit. The libraries were constructed in a second round of multiplex PCR and then size-selected and purified. Sequencing of the libraries was done on an Illumina HiSeq2000 using paired-end 100 bp reads. As for how the authors treated the data: SOAPnuke was used to process the raw data, throwing out any read that contained adapters or uncalled bases, had a mean Phred below 15, or lacked an exact constant-primer or identifier match. COPE v1.2.5 was used to merge the high-quality paired reads, and each unique nucleotide sequence was defined as a clonotype. Clonotypes were aligned to IMGT TRBV, TRBD and TRBJ reference segments using MiTCR v1.1. Analysis was restricted to V-J combinations with a frequency above 0.0001, which covered approximately 99% of repertoires. The TCS score was defined as F50 (clonal expansion) divided by E x V (chaos), with BLOSUM62-based TCRdist calculated between CDR3 peptides within each V-J. Welch's t-statistics and random forest reduced roughly 540 V-J features to about 12, which were used in a naive Bayes classifier (R e1071). TCRdb redid the processing of the public reads, applying fastp at Q25 and MiXCR, and retained in-frame beta chains. Each CDR3 protein gets just one entry, which takes the most common genes and DNA from the rows behind it. The authors' filters were not applied to this entry. The sample table contains roughly 550,000 distinct CDR3 sequences; only one count was recorded for 16% of them. Roughly 29% of the sample lies in the top ten.

Moderately to severely active disease, a Clinical Activity Score of at least 3, a NOSPECS grade of at least 4, and a duration under 3 months were present in ophthalmopathy patients. The study excluded patients with uncontrolled infections, other autoimmune diseases, pregnancy or lactation. Diagnoses were established on the basis of clinical symptoms, serum thyroxine and TRAb, thyroid ultrasound, and orbital computed tomography. Ficoll-Paque density gradient centrifugation was used to isolate PBMCs from about 9.4 ml of fresh peripheral blood. Total RNA was extracted using Trizol reagent, and RNA quality was assessed on an Agilent 2100 Bioanalyzer. General study outcomes and caveats: Blood samples also contained most of the expanded thyroid clonotypes (frequency above 0.001), which suggests that blood repertoires may reflect thyroid immune responses. No statistical method was used to fix the sample size in advance, and group allocation was not hidden from the investigators. Ophthalmopathy was separated from stable hyperthyroidism by a 13 V-J signature model, with about 86% sensitivity and about 81% specificity obtained in cross-validation and 80%/75% obtained in testing. In validation, the model predicted progression to ophthalmopathy a median of roughly six months before onset, with approximately 70% sensitivity and just under 75% specificity.

Sample: blood. This clonotype was obtained from a woman aged 25-40 years with Graves' ophthalmopathy.

CDR3 sequence: CASAKLAGWSTDTQYF. DNA sequence: TGTGCCAGTGCGAAACTAGCGGGATGGAGCACAGATACGCAGTATTTT. Recombination joined TRBV19 with TRBJ2-3; the central 10 bases match TRBD2. The germline V gene (reference sequence) specifies LNHDA as CDR1 and SQIVND as CDR2. The CDR3 holds 16 amino acids from the cysteine to the phenylalanine. The only DNA kept is the CDR3, 48 bases in frame from the first base. The germline V and J ends show losses of 8 bases and 0 bases respectively, and no gene match explains 8 bases of the junction.